This paragraph reports one T cell receptor beta chain. The data originate from a study of blood T cell repertoires in COVID-19. Measured with immunoSEQ multiplex PCR; TCRdb has only the in-frame clones, and not every one. The top ten clones hold approximately 5.3% of a sample with over 250,000 clones, around 87% of them seen once. Membership in each cohort depended on participant-reported clinical history. Cohort 3 donors were reported recovered after two negative PCRs, clearance, or symptom resolution. The CDR3 contains 12 residues. Trimming took off 6 bases at V and 9 bases at J, with 12 bases between the two ends.

This clonotype was obtained from a woman aged 30 to 39 who had recovered from COVID-19. V and J are TRBV12-3 or TRBV12-4 and TRBJ2-4, with D perhaps matching TRBD1 (5 bases). The source material was PBMCs or T cells enriched from blood (not recorded which). The CDR3 nucleotides are TGTGCCAGCAGCGTACCTAGGGGCATTCAGTACTTC. This encodes CASSVPRGIQYF.